This paragraph covers one T cell receptor (beta chain) sequence. Its antigen is unidentified. The data are from a study of PD-1 blockade in classical Hodgkin lymphoma. General observations from the study: At baseline, newly diagnosed patients reportedly showed less TCR diversity than healthy donors. Complete responders possessed baseline diversity comparable to newly diagnosed patients. The origin of the repertoire differences remains undefined, with disease activity or prior therapy as possible causes.

Each patient's relapse followed autologous stem cell transplantation, and brentuximab vedotin exposure varied. Magnetic negative selection of thawed PBMCs was the method by which CD4+ T cells were purified. Classifying best responses yielded complete response, partial response or progressive disease. This CDR3 contains 15 residues. Trimming took off 3 bases at V and 0 bases at J, with 11 bases between the two ends. Looked up from germline, CDR1 is SSHAT and CDR2 is FNYEAQ (reference sequence). Using immunoSEQ multiplex PCR, the repertoire was profiled, and TCRdb retains in-frame clones only, with some absent. The sample contains approximately 9,500 clones, 74% of which appear only once.

The chain couples TRBV7-7 to TRBJ1-1; no reliable D call. The specimen was CD4+ T cells from blood, collected at baseline. This sequence originates from a human donor with classical Hodgkin lymphoma. CDR3 residues: CASSFRQAMNTEAFF. CDR3 in DNA: TGTGCCAGCAGCTTTCGGCAGGCGATGAACACTGAAGCTTTCTTT.